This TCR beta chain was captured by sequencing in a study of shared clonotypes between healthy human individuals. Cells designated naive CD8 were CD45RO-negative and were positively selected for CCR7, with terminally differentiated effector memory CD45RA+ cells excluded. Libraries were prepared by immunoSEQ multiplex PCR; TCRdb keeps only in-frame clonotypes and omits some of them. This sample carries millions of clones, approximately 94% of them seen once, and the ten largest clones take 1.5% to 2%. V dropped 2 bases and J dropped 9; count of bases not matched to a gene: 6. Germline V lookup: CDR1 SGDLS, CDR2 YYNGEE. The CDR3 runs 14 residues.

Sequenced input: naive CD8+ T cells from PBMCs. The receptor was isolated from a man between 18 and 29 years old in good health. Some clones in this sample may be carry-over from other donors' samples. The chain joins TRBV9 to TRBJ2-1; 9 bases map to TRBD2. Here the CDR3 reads CASSVGGRAPEQFF. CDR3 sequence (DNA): TGTGCCAGCAGCGTCGGCGGGAGGGCCCCTGAGCAGTTCTTC. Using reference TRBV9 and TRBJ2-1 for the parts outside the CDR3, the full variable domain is DSGVTQTPKHLITATGQRVTLRCSPRSGDLSVYWYQQSLDQGLQFLIQYYNGEERAKGNILERFSAQQFPDLHSELNLSSLELGDSALYFCASSVGGRAPEQFFGPGTRLTVL.